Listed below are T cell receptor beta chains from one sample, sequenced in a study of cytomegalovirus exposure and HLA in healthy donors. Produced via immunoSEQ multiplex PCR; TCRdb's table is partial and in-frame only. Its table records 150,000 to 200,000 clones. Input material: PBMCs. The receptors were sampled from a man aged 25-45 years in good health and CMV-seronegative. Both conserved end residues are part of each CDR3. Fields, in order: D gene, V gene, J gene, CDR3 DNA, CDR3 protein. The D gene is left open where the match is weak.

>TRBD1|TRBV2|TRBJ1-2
TGTGCCAGCAGTGAAGGACAGGGGTGGTACACCTTC
CASSEGQGWYTF
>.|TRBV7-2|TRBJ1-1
TGTGCCAGCAGCTCCGGACAGACCTCTAGAACTGAAGCTTTCTTT
CASSSGQTSRTEAFF
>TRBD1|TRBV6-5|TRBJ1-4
TGTGCCAGCAGTCCGTGGACAGGGTCAAATGAAAAACTGTTTTTT
CASSPWTGSNEKLFF
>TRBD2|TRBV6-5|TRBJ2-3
TGTGCCAGCAGTTACTCTATGGGAGGGGCAGATACGCAGTATTTT
CASSYSMGGADTQYF
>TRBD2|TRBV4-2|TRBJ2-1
TGTGCCAGCAGCCACCCTCTAGCGGACAATGAGCAGTTCTTC
CASSHPLADNEQFF
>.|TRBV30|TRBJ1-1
TGTGCCTGGATCCGGGAGAACACTGAAGCTTTCTTT
CAWIRENTEAFF
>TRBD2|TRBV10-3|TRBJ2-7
TGTGCCATCAGTGACTTAGCGGGAGCCTACGAGCAGTACTTC
CAISDLAGAYEQYF
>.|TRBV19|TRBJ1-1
TGTGCCAGTAGTATTCGGCTGGGAGGCGCCGGGGAAGCTTTCTTT
CASSIRLGGAGEAFF
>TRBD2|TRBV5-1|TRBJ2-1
TGCGCCAGCAGGGTGACTAGCGGGTCCCGCTCCTTGGGTGAGCAGTTCTTC
CASRVTSGSRSLGEQFF
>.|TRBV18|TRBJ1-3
TGTGCCAGCTCACCCGTCGAAGGGGCTTCCTCTGGAAACACCATATATTTT
CASSPVEGASSGNTIYF
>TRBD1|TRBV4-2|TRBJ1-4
TGTGCCAGCAGCCAACAGGGGGCAGCTGAAAAACTGTTTTTT
CASSQQGAAEKLFF
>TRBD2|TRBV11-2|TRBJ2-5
TGTGCCAGCAGCTCCGGGACTAGCGGGAGGGTCTATGAGACCCAGTACTTC
CASSSGTSGRVYETQYF
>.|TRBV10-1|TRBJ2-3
TGCGCCAGCAGTGAGATGCTAGCCACAGATACGCAGTATTTT
CASSEMLATDTQYF
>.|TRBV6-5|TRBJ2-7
TGTGCCAGCAGTCCCTTAGGGGGACATGGCGAGCAGTACTTC
CASSPLGGHGEQYF
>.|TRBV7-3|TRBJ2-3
TGTGCCAGCAGCGGCGGGCCTAGCACAGATACGCAGTATTTT
CASSGGPSTDTQYF
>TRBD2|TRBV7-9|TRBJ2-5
TGTGCCAGCAGCTTCCTAGCGGGAGGCCTCGAGACCCAGTACTTC
CASSFLAGGLETQYF
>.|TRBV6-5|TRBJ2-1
TGTGCCACCCTCCTAGCGTCCAATGAGCAGTTCTTC
CATLLASNEQFF
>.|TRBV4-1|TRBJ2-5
TGCGCCAGCAGCCAAGATCGGACTTTACAAGAGACCCAGTACTTC
CASSQDRTLQETQYF
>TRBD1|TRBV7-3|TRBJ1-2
TGTGCCAGCAGCTCCTCGGGGACAGGGCGCGATGGCTACACCTTC
CASSSSGTGRDGYTF
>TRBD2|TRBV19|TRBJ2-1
TGTGCCAGTAGTCCTAAACTAGCGGGAGGCAAGAATGAGCAGTTCTTC
CASSPKLAGGKNEQFF
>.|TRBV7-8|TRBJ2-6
TGTGCCAGCAGCTTAGCGTTAGGGGGGGCTGGGGCCAACGTCCTGACTTTC
CASSLALGGAGANVLTF
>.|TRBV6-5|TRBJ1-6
TGTGCCAGCAGTTACGAGGGGGATTCACCCCTCCACTTT
CASSYEGDSPLHF
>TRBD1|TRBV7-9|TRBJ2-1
TGTGCCAGCAGCTCGGACAGGGGGCTTTACAATGAGCAGTTCTTC
CASSSDRGLYNEQFF
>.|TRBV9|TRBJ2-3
TGTGCCAGCAGCGTAGGTCCCTCTCCCAGCACAGATACGCAGTATTTT
CASSVGPSPSTDTQYF
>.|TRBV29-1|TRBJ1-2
TGCAGCGTTGGAGATGGGAGTAACTATGGCTACACCTTC
CSVGDGSNYGYTF
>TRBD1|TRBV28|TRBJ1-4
TGTGCCAGCAGGGGGGGACAGGGGGGTAATGAAAAACTGTTTTTT
CASRGGQGGNEKLFF
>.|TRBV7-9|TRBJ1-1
TGTGCCAGCAGCTCGCAATCGGGGTTCGGCACTGAAGCTTTCTTT
CASSSQSGFGTEAFF
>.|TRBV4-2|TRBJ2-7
TGTGCCAGCAGCCAAGCTGGTCTTCGCTCCTACGAGCAGTACTTC
CASSQAGLRSYEQYF
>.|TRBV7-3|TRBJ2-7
TGTGCCAGCAGCACCCAAGCGGGCCAGTCCTACGAGCAGTACTTC
CASSTQAGQSYEQYF
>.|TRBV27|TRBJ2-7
TGTGCCAGCAGTTTCCTCCAAGCTAGTGATACCTACGAGCAGTACTTC
CASSFLQASDTYEQYF